Below are 26 T cell receptor beta chains sequenced from a single sample in a study of blood T cell repertoires in COVID-19. The table came from immunoSEQ multiplex PCR; TCRdb's copy has only in-frame clones and leaves some out. This sample has about 100,000 clones, with 87% found just once. Sequenced material: peripheral blood. The source is a man younger than 40 in a cohort sampled during active COVID-19.

This sequence joins TRBV23-1 and TRBJ2-3, with TRBD2 matching 10 bases. TRBV23-1 is known as an ORF, though its function is uncertain. Germline trimming cut 8 bases from V and 3 bases from J; bases unmatched to any gene: 20. The CDR3 has 19 amino acids. The CDR3 protein is CASSLGGSERGGLTDTQYF. The CDR3 DNA sequence: TGCGCCAGCTCCCTAGGGGGATCCGAGCGGGGGGGCCTGACAGATACGCAGTATTTT.

The chain couples TRBV5-4 to TRBJ2-3; 9 nucleotides align to TRBD2. Germline CDR1 reads SGHNT; CDR2 reads YYREEE (reference sequence). The ends lost 2 bases at V and 2 bases at J; junction bases unmatched: 6. The CDR3 covers 16 residues. The CDR3 sequence is CASSFPSGELTDTQYF. The DNA for the CDR3 is TGTGCCAGCAGCTTCCCTAGCGGGGAACTCACAGATACGCAGTATTTT.

This chain connects TRBV11-2 to TRBJ1-6; D gene uncertain. V shed 5 bases and J shed 0 bases, with 11 bases lying between them. Germline V CDR1 and CDR2: SGHAT, FQNNGV. This CDR3 is built from 16 residues. The CDR3, as DNA: TGTGCCAGCAGCGCGCAGGTTTCCTCCTATAATTCACCCCTCCACTTT. This codes for CASSAQVSSYNSPLHF.

CDR3 amino acids: CASSLQGQGAHGYTF. DNA of the CDR3: TGTGCCAGCTCCCTTCAAGGACAGGGGGCGCATGGCTACACCTTC. The chain employs TRBV18 and TRBJ1-2; 11 bases align to TRBD1. CDR1 KGHSH and CDR2 LQKENI come from the germline V gene. This CDR3 region has 15 residues. The junction had 9 bases not matched to a gene; V was cut back by 6 bases and J by 6 bases.

The count of this clone is one. CDR3 in DNA: TGTGCCAGCAGTGCCACCGGGACAGGGAAGACCAATCAGCCCCAGCATTTT. It yields the protein CASSATGTGKTNQPQHF. The V gene is TRBV2, the J gene TRBJ1-5, with TRBD1 identical over 9 bases. Germline-derived CDR1 and CDR2 are SNHLY and FYNNEI. This CDR3 region has 17 residues. Losses at the gene ends were 4 bases for V and 3 bases for J; bases not matched to a gene: 10.

This rearrangement joins TRBV29-1 to TRBJ1-2, with 12 bases aligning to TRBD1. The germline gives CDR1 SQVTM, CDR2 ANQGSEA. Unmatched junction bases numbered 11, after V lost 6 bases and J lost 6 bases. The CDR3 loop spans 15 amino acids. This chain's CDR3 is CSVGVPGQGANGYTF. The DNA of the CDR3 is TGCAGCGTGGGGGTCCCGGGACAGGGGGCAAATGGCTACACCTTC.

The chain has TRBV19 and TRBJ2-1, with TRBD2 identical over 7 bases. V lost 7 bases, J lost 5 bases, and 8 bases stayed unmatched. The germline gives CDR1 LNHDA, CDR2 SQIVND (reference sequence). This CDR3 has 14 residues. This CDR3 reads CASTATSRNNEQFF. In DNA form, the CDR3 reads TGTGCCAGTACCGCGACTAGCAGAAACAATGAGCAGTTCTTC.

This chain uses TRBV14 with TRBJ2-5; 10 bases agree with TRBD2. CDR1 is SGHDN and CDR2 is FVKESK in the germline V gene. V was pared by 2 bases and J by 2 bases, with 5 bases of the junction left unmatched. The CDR3 is 16 amino acids. The CDR3 nucleotides are TGTGCCAGCAGCCAACTCGGGACTAGCGTACAAGAGACCCAGTACTTC. Amino acids: CASSQLGTSVQETQYF.

This clone appeared a single time. The chain recombines TRBV2 with TRBJ2-7; 8 nucleotides align to TRBD2. Germline CDR1 is SNHLY and CDR2 is FYNNEI. With 6 bases clipped from V and 2 bases from J, the junction kept 9 bases outside the gene matches. The CDR3 loop spans 15 amino acids. This CDR3 reads CASRTASGGTYEQYF. The CDR3 region has the DNA TGTGCCAGCAGAACCGCCAGCGGGGGAACCTACGAGCAGTACTTC.

The chain is built from TRBV2 and TRBJ1-5; D may be TRBD1 (5 bases). V shed 8 bases and J shed 7 bases, with 15 bases lying between them. The CDR3 has 13 amino acids. Germline V gene data show CDR1 as SNHLY and CDR2 as FYNNEI. For the CDR3, the DNA is TGTGCCAGCCGTCGGGGGATCCGACAGCCCCAGCATTTT. It specifies CASRRGIRQPQHF.

The V and J genes are TRBV4-1 and TRBJ2-7; 8 positions match TRBD2. J lost 4 bases, V lost 4 bases, and 3 bases had no gene match. The CDR3 contains 13 residues. In germline, CDR1 is MGHRA, CDR2 YSYEKL. The DNA for the CDR3 is TGCGCCAGCAGCCCGGGGGGGTTTTACGAGCAGTACTTC. Translated: CASSPGGFYEQYF.

The chain is built from TRBV9 and TRBJ1-1; TRBD1 matches 9 bases. This CDR3 comprises 14 residues. V lost 3 bases to trimming and J lost 4 bases; unmatched junction nucleotides: 4. Germline V CDR1 and CDR2: SGDLS, YYNGEE. In DNA form, the CDR3 reads TGTGCCAGCAGCGGGGGACAGGGTCTCACTGAAGCTTTCTTT. As protein: CASSGGQGLTEAFF.

The chain carries TRBV24-1 and TRBJ2-1; D is possibly TRBD1 (5 bases). V shed 9 bases and J shed 0 bases, with 14 bases lying between them. From germline, CDR1 is KGHDR and CDR2 SFDVKD. This CDR3 contains 15 residues. The DNA of the CDR3 is TGTGCCACCGGGGCTAAACTGAGCTCCTACAATGAGCAGTTCTTC. Translation gives CATGAKLSSYNEQFF.

The chain recombines TRBV20-1 with TRBJ1-2; D unclear. The CDR3 covers 11 residues. Trimming took 3 bases from V and 6 from J, leaving 8 bases between them. The germline V gene encodes CDR1 DFQATT and CDR2 SNEGSKA (reference sequence). The CDR3 DNA sequence: TGCAGTGCTAGGCCGGGTAATGGCTACACCTTC. This codes for CSARPGNGYTF.

CDR3 region: CASSGRDYGYTF. In DNA form, the CDR3 reads TGTGCCAGCAGCGGCAGGGACTATGGCTACACCTTC. The chain links TRBV6-6 to TRBJ1-2, with a tentative D call TRBD1 (5 bases). The germline V gene has CDR1 MNHNY and CDR2 SVGAGI (reference sequence). CDR3 length equals 12 residues. V lost 6 bases and J lost 3, with 8 bases in between.

J is TRBJ2-1 and V is TRBV7-2; possibly TRBD2 for D (5 bases). The V gene's germline CDR1 is SGHTA and CDR2 FQGNSA. This CDR3 comprises 16 residues. The V end was cut by 2 bases, the J end by 6 bases, with 17 bases between. The CDR3 region has the DNA TGTGCCAGCAGCTTAAGCGCGGGCTTTTTGGTCAATGAGCAGTTCTTC. Its protein product is CASSLSAGFLVNEQFF.

This chain links TRBV5-4 with TRBJ2-1, with TRBD2 identical over 9 bases. With 2 bases clipped from V and 10 bases from J, the junction kept 10 bases outside the gene matches. Germline CDR1 is SGHNT and CDR2 is YYREEE (reference sequence). The CDR3 has 15 residues. CDR3 sequence (DNA): TGTGCCAGCAGCTTAAAATCGGCGGGGGGGCTCGAGCAGTTCTTC. It encodes CASSLKSAGGLEQFF.

This clone turned up a few times. The rearrangement links TRBV18 to TRBJ1-6; 8 bases agree with TRBD1. The CDR3 length is 18 residues. After removal of 4 bases from V and 5 bases from J, the junction contained 13 bases not matched to a gene. Germline V gene sequence: CDR1 KGHSH, CDR2 LQKENI. CDR3 DNA: TGTGCCAGCTCACTAAACGGACAGGGAACGTCGGATAATTCACCCCTCCACTTT. Translation: CASSLNGQGTSDNSPLHF.

The chain uses TRBV12-5 and TRBJ2-1, with D possibly TRBD1 on 6 matching bases. The CDR3 consists of 13 residues. Trimming left V 1 base short and J 12 bases short, with 13 bases between. Looked up from germline, CDR1 is LGHNT and CDR2 is FRNRAP. CDR3 bases: TGTGCTAGTGGTTTGGACCAAACAGGGCCGCAGTTCTTC. Encoded protein: CASGLDQTGPQFF.

This clone was found once. The rearrangement links TRBV10-3 to TRBJ2-5; perhaps TRBD1 as D (6 bases). Germline V gene lookup returns CDR1 ENHRY and CDR2 SYGVKD. Trimming stripped 1 base from V and 5 bases from J, with 8 bases between. This CDR3 region has 13 residues. The CDR3: CAISEYREETQYF. Here the CDR3 DNA reads TGTGCCATCAGTGAGTACAGGGAGGAGACCCAGTACTTC.

The chain joins TRBV10-3 to TRBJ1-1, with 8 nucleotides matching TRBD1. Germline lookup yields CDR1 ENHRY and CDR2 SYGVKD. The CDR3 has 13 residues. V gave up 10 bases and J gave up 2 bases; unmatched junction bases: 6. The DNA of the CDR3 is TGTGCCACAAACAGGGGGGGAAACACTGAAGCTTTCTTT. This gives the protein CATNRGGNTEAFF.

The rearrangement links TRBV5-4 to TRBJ2-2; 8 nucleotides align to TRBD2. V was clipped by 4 bases and J by 2 bases; unmatched bases: 4. The CDR3 runs to 15 residues. The germline V gene encodes CDR1 SGHNT and CDR2 YYREEE (reference sequence). This CDR3 is CASSLGLANTGELFF. CDR3 coding DNA: TGTGCCAGCAGCCTAGGACTAGCAAACACCGGGGAGCTGTTTTTT.

The rearrangement joins TRBV19 to TRBJ1-1, with 9 bases lining up with TRBD1. The J segment lost 11 bases and the V segment lost 4 bases, leaving 17 bases of the junction unmatched. CDR1 and CDR2 (germline): LNHDA, SQIVND (reference sequence). The CDR3 length is 16 residues. The DNA of the CDR3 is TGTGCCAGTAGTAAGGCCCCCTGGACAGGGGCCCATCGGGCTTTCTTT. Translating it yields CASSKAPWTGAHRAFF.

V gene TRBV3-1 (or the pseudogene TRBV3-2) combines with J gene TRBJ2-2; no clear D. V dropped 0 bases and J dropped 2 bases, with 4 bases sitting between them. Looked up from germline, CDR1 is LGHDT and CDR2 is YNNKEL (reference sequence). The CDR3 runs to 14 residues. The CDR3 sequence: CASSQDKNTGELFF. The DNA of the CDR3 is TGTGCCAGCAGCCAAGATAAAAACACCGGGGAGCTGTTTTTT.

V gene TRBV18 combines with J gene TRBJ2-7; 8 bases are shared with TRBD1. The germline CDR1 and CDR2 sequences are KGHSH and LQKENI. This CDR3 has 15 residues. V shed 1 base, J shed 1 base, and the junction held 3 bases outside the gene matches. CDR3 loop: CASSPRTGPSYEQYF. The CDR3, as DNA: TGTGCCAGCTCACCACGGACAGGGCCTTCCTACGAGCAGTACTTC. Full variable domain (outside the CDR3, taken from reference TRBV18 and TRBJ2-7): NAGVMQNPRHLVRRRGQEARLRCSPMKGHSHVYWYRQLPEEGLKFMVYLQKENIIDESGMPKERFSAEFPKEGPSILRIQQVVRGDSAAYFCASSPRTGPSYEQYFGPGTRLTVT.

CDR3 bases: TGTGCCAGCAGCCATACCGGGACAGGGTACGAAGATGAGCAGTTCTTC. Translated: CASSHTGTGYEDEQFF. V usage is TRBV14 and J usage is TRBJ2-1; 9 bases map to TRBD1. V shed 3 bases and J 8 bases; nucleotides not matched to a gene: 11. The length of the CDR3 is 16 residues. Germline V gene lookup returns CDR1 SGHDN and CDR2 FVKESK. The whole variable domain, remainder taken from reference TRBV14 and TRBJ2-1, is EAGVTQFPSHSVIEKGQTVTLRCDPISGHDNLYWYRRVMGKEIKFLLHFVKESKQDESGMPNNRFLAERTGGTYSTLKVQPAELEDSGVYFCASSHTGTGYEDEQFFGPGTRLTVL.